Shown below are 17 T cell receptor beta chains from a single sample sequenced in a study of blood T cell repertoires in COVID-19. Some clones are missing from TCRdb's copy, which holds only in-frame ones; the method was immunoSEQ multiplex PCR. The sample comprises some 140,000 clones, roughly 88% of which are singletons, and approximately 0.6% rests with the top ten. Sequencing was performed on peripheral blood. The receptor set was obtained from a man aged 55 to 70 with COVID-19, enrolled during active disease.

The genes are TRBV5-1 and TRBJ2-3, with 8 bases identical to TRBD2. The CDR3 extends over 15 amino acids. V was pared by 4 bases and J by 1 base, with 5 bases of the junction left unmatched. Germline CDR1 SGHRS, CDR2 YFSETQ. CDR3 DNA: TGCGCCAGCAGCCAGGGGCGGGGGGGCACAGATACGCAGTATTTT. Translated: CASSQGRGGTDTQYF.

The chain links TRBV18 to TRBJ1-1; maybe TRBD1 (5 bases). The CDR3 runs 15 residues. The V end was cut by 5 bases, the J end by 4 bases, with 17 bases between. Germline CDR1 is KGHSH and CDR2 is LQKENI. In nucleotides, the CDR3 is TGTGCCAGCTCATCAGGGCTACAGCCGAGCACTGAAGCTTTCTTT. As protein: CASSSGLQPSTEAFF.

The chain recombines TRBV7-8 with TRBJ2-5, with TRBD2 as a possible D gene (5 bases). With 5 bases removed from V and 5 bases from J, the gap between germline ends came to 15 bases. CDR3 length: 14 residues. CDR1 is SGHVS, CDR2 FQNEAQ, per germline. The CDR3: CASSLPPGEETQYF. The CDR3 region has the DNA TGTGCCAGCAGCCTTCCCCCCGGGGAGGAGACCCAGTACTTC.

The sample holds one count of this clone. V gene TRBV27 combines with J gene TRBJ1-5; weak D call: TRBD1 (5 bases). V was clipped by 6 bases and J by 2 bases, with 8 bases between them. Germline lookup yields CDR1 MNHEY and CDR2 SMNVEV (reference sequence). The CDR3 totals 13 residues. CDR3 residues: CASRQAGNQPQHF. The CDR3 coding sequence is TGTGCCAGCAGACAGGCTGGCAATCAGCCCCAGCATTTT.

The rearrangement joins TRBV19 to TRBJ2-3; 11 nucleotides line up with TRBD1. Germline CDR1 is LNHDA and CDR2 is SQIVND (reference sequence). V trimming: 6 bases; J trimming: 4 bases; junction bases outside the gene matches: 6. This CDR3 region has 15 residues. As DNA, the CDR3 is TGTGCCAGTAGGACCGGGACAGGGGGATCAGATACGCAGTATTTT. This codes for CASRTGTGGSDTQYF.

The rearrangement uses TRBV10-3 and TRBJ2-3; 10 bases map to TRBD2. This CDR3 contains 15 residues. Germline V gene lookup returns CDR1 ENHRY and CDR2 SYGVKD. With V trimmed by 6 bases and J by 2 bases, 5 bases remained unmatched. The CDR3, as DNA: TGTGCCATCAGCCCCGGGACTAGCGTCACAGATACGCAGTATTTT. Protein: CAISPGTSVTDTQYF.

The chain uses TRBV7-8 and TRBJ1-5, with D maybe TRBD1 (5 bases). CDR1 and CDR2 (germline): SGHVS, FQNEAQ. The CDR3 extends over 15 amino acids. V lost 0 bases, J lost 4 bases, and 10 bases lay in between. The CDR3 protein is CASSLAGAANQPQHF. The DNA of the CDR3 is TGTGCCAGCAGCTTAGCTGGGGCGGCGAATCAGCCCCAGCATTTT.

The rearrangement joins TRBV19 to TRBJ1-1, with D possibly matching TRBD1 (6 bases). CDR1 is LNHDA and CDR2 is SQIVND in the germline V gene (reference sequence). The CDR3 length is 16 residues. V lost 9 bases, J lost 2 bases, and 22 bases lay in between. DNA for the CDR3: TGTGCCAGCCGGTCCCAGGGGCGGGGGCAAAACACTGAAGCTTTCTTT. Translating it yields CASRSQGRGQNTEAFF.

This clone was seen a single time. In DNA, the CDR3 is TGTGCCAGCAGTTTCGACAGGGACAATGAGCAGTTCTTC. The encoded protein is CASSFDRDNEQFF. The chain is built from TRBV27 and TRBJ2-1; TRBD1 matches 7 bases. The V and J ends lost 3 bases and 5 bases, in that order; junction bases with no gene match: 1. CDR1 and CDR2 from the germline V gene are MNHEY and SMNVEV (reference sequence). The CDR3 has 13 residues.

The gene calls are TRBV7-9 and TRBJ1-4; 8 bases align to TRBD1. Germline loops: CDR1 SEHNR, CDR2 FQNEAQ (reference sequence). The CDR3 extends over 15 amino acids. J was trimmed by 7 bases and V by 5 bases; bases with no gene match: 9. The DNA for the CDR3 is TGTGCCAGCAGCGGAACAGGGGGTCCGGGTGAAAAACTGTTTTTT. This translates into CASSGTGGPGEKLFF.

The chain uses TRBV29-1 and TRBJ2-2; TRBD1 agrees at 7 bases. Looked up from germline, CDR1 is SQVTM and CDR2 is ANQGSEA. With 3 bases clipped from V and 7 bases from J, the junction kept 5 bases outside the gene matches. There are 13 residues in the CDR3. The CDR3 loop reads CSVDRGGFGELFF. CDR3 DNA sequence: TGCAGCGTTGACAGAGGGGGCTTCGGGGAGCTGTTTTTT.

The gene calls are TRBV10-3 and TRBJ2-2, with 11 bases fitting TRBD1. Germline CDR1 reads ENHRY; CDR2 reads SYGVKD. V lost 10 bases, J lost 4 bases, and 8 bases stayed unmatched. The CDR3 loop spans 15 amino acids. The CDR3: CATPKGQGVTGELFF. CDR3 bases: TGTGCCACCCCCAAGGGACAGGGGGTCACCGGGGAGCTGTTTTTT.

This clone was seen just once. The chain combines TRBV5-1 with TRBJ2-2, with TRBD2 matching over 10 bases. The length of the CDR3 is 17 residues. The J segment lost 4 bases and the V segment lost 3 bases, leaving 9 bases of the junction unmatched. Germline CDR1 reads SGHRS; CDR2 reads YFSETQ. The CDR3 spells CASSSGGLAGATGELFF. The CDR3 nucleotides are TGCGCCAGCAGCTCGGGCGGTCTAGCGGGGGCCACCGGGGAGCTGTTTTTT.

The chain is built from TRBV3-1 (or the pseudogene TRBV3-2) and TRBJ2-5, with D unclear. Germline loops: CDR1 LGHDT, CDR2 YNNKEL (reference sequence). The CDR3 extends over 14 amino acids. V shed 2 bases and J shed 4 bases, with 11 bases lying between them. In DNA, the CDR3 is TGTGCCAGCAGCCAACCACCAGAATCAGAGACCCAGTACTTC. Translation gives CASSQPPESETQYF.

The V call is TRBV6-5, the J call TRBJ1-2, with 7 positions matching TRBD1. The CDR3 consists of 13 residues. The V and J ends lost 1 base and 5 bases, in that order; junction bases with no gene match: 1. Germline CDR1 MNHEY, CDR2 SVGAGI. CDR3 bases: TGTGCCAGCAGTTACTTGACAGGGTATGGCTACACCTTC. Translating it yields CASSYLTGYGYTF.

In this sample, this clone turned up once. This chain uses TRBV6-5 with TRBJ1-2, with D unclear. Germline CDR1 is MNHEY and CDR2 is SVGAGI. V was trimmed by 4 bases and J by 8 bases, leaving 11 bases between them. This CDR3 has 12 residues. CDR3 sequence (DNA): TGTGCCAGCAGTTTCCAGGTGGTGGGCTACACCTTC. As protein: CASSFQVVGYTF.

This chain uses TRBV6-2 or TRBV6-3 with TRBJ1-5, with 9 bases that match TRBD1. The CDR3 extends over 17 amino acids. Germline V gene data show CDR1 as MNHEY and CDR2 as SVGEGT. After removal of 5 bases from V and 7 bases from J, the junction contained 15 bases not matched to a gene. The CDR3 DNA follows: TGTGCCAGCAGTGCCCACCCGGACAGGGGAAGGGGCCAGCCCCAGCATTTT. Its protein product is CASSAHPDRGRGQPQHF.